The rows below give T cell receptor beta chains drawn from one sample of a study of early T cells in non-severe SARS-CoV-2 infection. TCRdb itself ran the 5' RACE reads through MiXCR, one entry per CDR3 protein. The data show 80,000 to 100,000 distinct CDR3 sequences, 9.5% to 11% seen once. The material sequenced was whole blood, taken at baseline. All receptors come from an adult who was a healthcare worker with PCR-confirmed SARS-CoV-2 infection or an uninfected control (not recorded which). CDR3s include the opening cysteine and the closing phenylalanine or tryptophan. A D gene is named only where the DNA matches it firmly. Rows give clone size only sometimes, using once, few, many, or a class for an expanded clone.

J gene,V gene,D gene,clone size,CDR3 DNA,CDR3 protein
TRBJ1-6,TRBV14,.,.,TGTGCCAGCAGCCAAGATGGCAATTCACCCCTCCACTTT,CASSQDGNSPLHF
TRBJ2-7,TRBV20-1,.,few,TGCAGTGCTAGCGCCGGGGGAGCCTACGAGCAGTACTTC,CSASAGGAYEQYF
TRBJ1-2,TRBV7-8,.,.,TGTGCCAGCAGCGAATTATTGAACTATGGCTACACCTTC,CASSELLNYGYTF
TRBJ2-3,TRBV5-1,.,many,TGCGCCAGCAGCTTGGAGTCCCTAGCGACAGATACGCAGTATTTT,CASSLESLATDTQYF
TRBJ2-6,TRBV19,.,few,TGTGCCAGTAGTATGCAGACTGGGGCCAACGTCCTGACTTTC,CASSMQTGANVLTF
TRBJ2-3,TRBV27,TRBD2,many,TGTGCCAGCACCTCAGGACTAGCGGGGGATACGCAGTATTTT,CASTSGLAGDTQYF
TRBJ1-1,TRBV7-8,.,.,TGTGCCAGCAGCCGGCGGGACACTGAAGCTTTCTTT,CASSRRDTEAFF
TRBJ1-2,TRBV20-1,.,few,TGCAGTGCTAGAGACCCCGTCTCGTATGGCTACACCTTC,CSARDPVSYGYTF
TRBJ2-6,TRBV11-2,.,many,TGTGCCAGCAGCTTAGGGTATAACTCTGGGGCCAACGTCCTGACTTTC,CASSLGYNSGANVLTF
TRBJ2-7,TRBV5-1,TRBD1,.,TGCGCCAGCAGCGAGCGGACAGGACCCTACGAGCAGTACTTC,CASSERTGPYEQYF
TRBJ2-7,TRBV19,TRBD2,.,TGTGCCAGTAGTATAGCACTCTCCGGGACTAAGGGCGAGCAGTACTTC,CASSIALSGTKGEQYF
TRBJ2-2,TRBV2,TRBD1,many,TGTGCCAGCACCACTAGGGGGCCAGTGGCCGGGGAGCTGTTTTTT,CASTTRGPVAGELFF
TRBJ1-1,TRBV20-1,.,.,TGCAGTGCTAGAGATCAATCGAACACTGAAGCTTTCTTT,CSARDQSNTEAFF
TRBJ1-2,TRBV18,.,few,TGTGCCAGCTCACCGGGACAAGATAACTATGGCTACACCTTC,CASSPGQDNYGYTF
TRBJ2-2,TRBV10-3,TRBD2,many,TGTGCCATCAGTGGGACTAGCGGGAGTCCCGGGGAGCTGTTTTTT,CAISGTSGSPGELFF
TRBJ1-2,TRBV6-1,.,many,TGTGCCAGCAGTGCATCTAACTATGGCTACACCTTC,CASSASNYGYTF
TRBJ1-1,TRBV29-1,TRBD1,many,TGCAGCGTGGACAGGGGTCGAGCTTTCTTT,CSVDRGRAFF
TRBJ2-7,TRBV7-6,.,.,TGTCCCAGCAGCTCACCAGATCTTTCCTACGAGCAGTACTTC,CPSSSPDLSYEQYF
TRBJ2-7,TRBV5-1,TRBD2,few,TGCGCCAGCAGCGTGACTAGCGGGGATTACGAGCAGTACTTC,CASSVTSGDYEQYF
TRBJ1-6,TRBV10-3,TRBD1,few,TGTGCCACCCGGGGACAGCTTAATTCACCCCTCCACTTT,CATRGQLNSPLHF
TRBJ1-2,TRBV5-1,.,few,TGCGCCAGCAGCAGCGGACAGAACTATGGCTACACCTTC,CASSSGQNYGYTF
TRBJ2-5,TRBV20-1,TRBD2,few,TGCAGTAGCGGGGGAGGAGAGACCCAGTACTTC,CSSGGGETQYF
TRBJ2-1,TRBV5-4,.,.,TGTGCCAGCAGTCGGGACGGGGGTAACAATGAGCAGTTCTTC,CASSRDGGNNEQFF
TRBJ2-3,TRBV20-1,TRBD2,.,TGCAGTGCTAGAGATCTGCGGGGGGGCACAGATACGCAGTATTTT,CSARDLRGGTDTQYF
TRBJ1-2,TRBV3-1,.,.,TGTGCCAGCAGCCAAGTAAATCGTCCGCATGATGGCTACACCTTC,CASSQVNRPHDGYTF
TRBJ2-7,TRBV4-1,TRBD2,many,TGCGCCAGCAGCCCGCGGCCTAGCGGCCCTAGAGAGCAGTACTTC,CASSPRPSGPREQYF
TRBJ1-1,TRBV24-1,TRBD1,many,TGTGCCACCAGTGAAGAGACAGGGTTGGCTGAAGCTTTCTTT,CATSEETGLAEAFF
TRBJ2-5,TRBV18,.,.,TGTGCCAGCTCACCACCGGCAGAGACCCAGTACTTC,CASSPPAETQYF
TRBJ2-2,TRBV24-1,.,few,TGTGCCACCAGTGATCTCAGGGGTATGAACACCGGGGAGCTGTTTTTT,CATSDLRGMNTGELFF
TRBJ2-1,TRBV2,.,.,TGTGCCAGCCATTGGGGGACTGGTAACAATGAGCAGTTCTTC,CASHWGTGNNEQFF
TRBJ2-1,TRBV7-9,TRBD2,.,TGTGCCAGCAGCTTAGGTCAGCTAGCGGGAGGCCCCGAGCAGTTCTTC,CASSLGQLAGGPEQFF
TRBJ2-7,TRBV4-2,.,.,TGTGCCAGCAGCCAAGAGGAGAATTACGAGCAGTACTTC,CASSQEENYEQYF
TRBJ1-2,TRBV6-4,TRBD1,many,TGTGCCAGCGCCCCGGACAGGGGGAACTATGGCTACACCTTC,CASAPDRGNYGYTF
TRBJ2-1,TRBV20-1,TRBD2,many,TGCAGTGCCATCCACGGGACTAGTAGGAAGGAGCAGTTCTTC,CSAIHGTSRKEQFF
TRBJ2-7,TRBV6-1,.,few,TGTGCCAGCAGTGAAGAACAGACCTACGAGCAGTACTTC,CASSEEQTYEQYF
TRBJ2-5,TRBV5-1,.,many,TGCGCCAGCAGCTTCAGACCGGGACGTAGTTCTGAGACCCAGTACTTC,CASSFRPGRSSETQYF
TRBJ2-3,TRBV7-2,TRBD2,many,TGTGCCAGCAGCTTAAATAGCGGGAGTCGTCTCGAGCAGTATTTT,CASSLNSGSRLEQYF
TRBJ2-3,TRBV19,.,.,TGTGCCAGTAGTAGTGGCTTTGGGGATACGCAGTATTTT,CASSSGFGDTQYF
TRBJ2-2,TRBV20-1,TRBD1,many,TGCAGTGCCCCCCAGATGGGACAGGGAACCGGGGAGCTGTTTTTT,CSAPQMGQGTGELFF
TRBJ2-5,TRBV3-1,.,few,TGTGCCAGCAGCCAAGAGGGCCTACAAGATACCCAGTACTTC,CASSQEGLQDTQYF
TRBJ2-3,TRBV12-3/TRBV12-4,.,.,TGTGCCAGCAGTCTAGATACGTCGAGAGATACGCAGTATTTT,CASSLDTSRDTQYF
TRBJ2-7,TRBV29-1,TRBD1,many,TGCAGCGTAGCCGGGGGACAGGGGTTTTACGAGCAGTACTTC,CSVAGGQGFYEQYF
TRBJ2-7,TRBV29-1,.,.,TGCAGCGTTGAAGATCTCGACGGAAGTTACGAGCAGTACTTC,CSVEDLDGSYEQYF
TRBJ1-4,TRBV25-1,.,.,TGTGCCAGCAGTGAATATAACCCAGGAGGGGCATCTAATGAAAAACTGTTTTTT,CASSEYNPGGASNEKLFF
TRBJ2-3,TRBV4-3,.,.,TGCGCCAGCAGCCGGGGGTCCTACCAGGCAGATACGCAGTATTTT,CASSRGSYQADTQYF
TRBJ1-2,TRBV4-1,TRBD1,many,TGCGCCAGCAGCCAAGTTACAGGGGGAACATTCTATGGCTACACCTTC,CASSQVTGGTFYGYTF
TRBJ1-5,TRBV12-3/TRBV12-4,.,few,TGTGCCAGCAGTTCAGGGATGTATAGCAATCAGCCCCAGCATTTT,CASSSGMYSNQPQHF
TRBJ2-3,TRBV5-4,TRBD1,.,TGTGCCAGCAGCTTGGGAGGGGGCGGCACAGATACGCAGTATTTT,CASSLGGGGTDTQYF
TRBJ1-6,TRBV7-9,TRBD1,.,TGTGCCAGCAGCTTTTCGACAGGGCGTTCCTATAATTCACCCCTCCACTTT,CASSFSTGRSYNSPLHF
TRBJ2-1,TRBV11-2,.,few,TGTGCCAGCAGCCCAAGGACCCCCACCACGGATGAGCAGTTCTTC,CASSPRTPTTDEQFF
TRBJ2-7,TRBV12-3/TRBV12-4,.,.,TGTGCCAGCAGTTTTGGGTCAGGGCCCTACGAGCAGTACTTC,CASSFGSGPYEQYF
TRBJ1-1,TRBV6-5,.,many,TGTGCCAGCAGTTATCGGGGTCAGGGGAACACTGAAGCTTTCTTT,CASSYRGQGNTEAFF
TRBJ2-3,TRBV19,TRBD2,.,TGTGCCAGTAGTATAGGGGGAGGGGATACGCAGTATTTT,CASSIGGGDTQYF
TRBJ2-4,TRBV10-3,.,.,TGTGCCATCAGTGAGTCCAGGGGGGCAGTAAACATTCAGTACTTC,CAISESRGAVNIQYF
TRBJ2-6,TRBV6-5,TRBD1,.,TGTGCCAGCAGTTTACAGGGGAGCGGTGGGGCCAACGTCCTGACTTTC,CASSLQGSGGANVLTF
TRBJ1-3,TRBV18,.,few,TGTGCCAGCTCACCATCGCGGGAGCCAGCAGGAAACACCATATATTTT,CASSPSREPAGNTIYF
TRBJ1-1,TRBV9,.,many,TGTGCCAGCAGCGTATCTGGGCAAAAGGGTGAAGCTTTCTTT,CASSVSGQKGEAFF
TRBJ1-1,TRBV10-3,TRBD1,few,TGTGCCATCAGGCCGGGACAGGGGAAGGGCACTGAAGCTTTCTTT,CAIRPGQGKGTEAFF
TRBJ2-5,TRBV12-3/TRBV12-4,TRBD2,.,TGTGCCAGCAGTTTTGTAGCGGGAGGTGTAGAGACCCAGTACTTC,CASSFVAGGVETQYF
TRBJ1-1,TRBV4-2,.,few,TGTGCCAGCAGCCCTACGAGGGGAGGGGGTGAAGCTTTCTTT,CASSPTRGGGEAFF